The entry below describes one T cell receptor (beta chain). V dropped 8 bases and J dropped 2 bases, with 17 bases sitting between them. This CDR3 contains 14 residues. Germline V gene sequence: CDR1 SQVTM, CDR2 ANQGSEA. The data were taken from a study of cytomegalovirus exposure and HLA in healthy donors. PCR involved 60 Vbeta and 13 Jbeta primers. The method was immunoSEQ multiplex PCR; TCRdb's version includes in-frame clones alone and lacks a portion of them. The data hold 200,000 or so clones, with roughly 80% observed a single time. The source is a woman between 25 and 40 years old in good health and CMV-seropositive. The sequenced material came from PBMCs. This chain links TRBV29-1 with TRBJ2-3; TRBD1 is a possible D gene (5 bases). CDR3 protein: CSSHASDTTDTQYF. In DNA form, the CDR3 reads TGCAGCTCCCACGCGTCGGACACCACAGATACGCAGTATTTT.